This TCR beta chain was observed in a study of CD8 T cells in Susac syndrome. Reverse transcription used about 0.45 to 1 ug RNA and random hexamers. TCRdb fed the immunoSEQ multiplex PCR reads into MiXCR, producing one record per CDR3 protein. This sample has approximately 100,000 distinct CDR3 sequences; 92% occur once, and the top ten carry 0.12%. V shed 3 bases, J shed 0 bases, and the junction held 4 bases outside the gene matches. The CDR3 consists of 14 residues. Germline V gives CDR1 DFQATT, CDR2 SNEGSKA (reference sequence). The specimen was CD8+ T cells from PBMCs. The chain carries TRBV20-1 and TRBJ1-2; 7 bases agree with TRBD1. The sequence was obtained from a human donor in good health. The CDR3 here is CSASPGQSNYGYTF. DNA for the CDR3: TGCAGTGCTAGCCCGGGACAGTCTAACTATGGCTACACCTTC.